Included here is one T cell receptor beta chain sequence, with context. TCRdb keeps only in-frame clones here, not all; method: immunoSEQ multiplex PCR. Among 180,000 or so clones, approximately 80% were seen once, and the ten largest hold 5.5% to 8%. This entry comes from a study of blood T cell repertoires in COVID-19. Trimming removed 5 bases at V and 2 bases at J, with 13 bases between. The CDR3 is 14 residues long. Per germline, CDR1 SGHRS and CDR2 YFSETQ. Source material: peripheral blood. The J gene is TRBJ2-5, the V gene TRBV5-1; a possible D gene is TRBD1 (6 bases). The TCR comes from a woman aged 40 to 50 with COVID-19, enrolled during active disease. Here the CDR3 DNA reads TGCGCCAGCAGTCGGGACATTCGTCAAGAGACCCAGTACTTC. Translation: CASSRDIRQETQYF.